A selection of T cell receptor beta chains follows, all from one sample in a study of shared clonotypes between healthy human individuals. Profiling relied on immunoSEQ multiplex PCR, and the TCRdb table lists in-frame clones only, not all of them. The profile covers about 510,000 clones, with around 79% appearing a single time and roughly an eighth taken by the ten largest. Sequencing was done on a sample of PBMCs. The source of these receptors is a woman aged 40 to 50 in good health. Some clones in this sample may be carry-over from other donors' samples. The CDR3 runs from the conserved cysteine through the conserved F or W. The D gene is left open where the match is weak. Rows give clone size only sometimes, using once, few, many, or a class for an expanded clone.

v_gene	d_gene	abundance	j_gene	CDR3aa	CDR3nt
TRBV4-1	-	-	TRBJ2-7	CASSQREKTSYEQYF	TGCGCCAGCAGCCAAAGAGAGAAGACCTCCTACGAGCAGTACTTC
TRBV10-3	-	-	TRBJ2-7	CAISELIRGGEQYF	TGTGCCATCAGCGAGCTAATCCGGGGAGGCGAGCAGTACTTC
TRBV18	TRBD1	-	TRBJ2-7	CASSPGQGGSYEQYF	TGTGCCAGCTCACCAGGACAGGGAGGTTCCTACGAGCAGTACTTC
TRBV19	-	-	TRBJ2-4	CASSITGLNIQYF	TGTGCCAGTAGTATAACTGGCCTAAACATTCAGTACTTC
TRBV29-1	-	-	TRBJ1-1	CSVSSGIRDTEAFF	TGCAGCGTTTCGAGTGGGATTCGGGACACTGAAGCTTTCTTT
TRBV28	-	many	TRBJ1-2	CASNWAALNYGYTF	TGTGCCAGCAACTGGGCGGCACTTAACTATGGCTACACCTTC
TRBV6-6	-	few	TRBJ1-2	CASSVSPNYGYTF	TGTGCCAGCAGTGTCAGTCCTAACTATGGCTACACCTTC
TRBV4-3	TRBD1	-	TRBJ1-4	CASSRTGGTTNEKLFF	TGCGCCAGCAGCCGGACAGGGGGAACAACTAATGAAAAACTGTTTTTT
TRBV28	TRBD1	-	TRBJ1-1	CASSSPGTGDTEAFF	TGTGCCAGCAGTTCCCCCGGGACAGGGGACACTGAAGCTTTCTTT
TRBV7-8	-	-	TRBJ1-2	CASSFGKNYGYTF	TGTGCCAGCAGCTTCGGCAAGAACTATGGCTACACCTTC
TRBV7-7	-	-	TRBJ2-4	CASTIAKNIQYF	TGTGCCAGCACCATAGCCAAAAACATTCAGTACTTC
TRBV6-5	-	-	TRBJ2-5	CASSVIKWETQYF	TGTGCCAGCTCAGTTATAAAGTGGGAGACCCAGTACTTC
TRBV7-9	TRBD2	-	TRBJ2-1	CASSVGARGSGGSYNEQFF	TGTGCCAGCAGCGTTGGTGCTCGGGGGAGCGGGGGGTCCTACAATGAGCAGTTCTTC
TRBV30	-	-	TRBJ1-1	CAWTRDTNTEAFF	TGTGCCTGGACCCGGGACACGAACACTGAAGCTTTCTTT
TRBV4-1	-	many	TRBJ1-5	CASSQDLAGGRNQPQHF	TGCGCCAGCAGCCAAGATCTGGCGGGTGGTCGCAATCAGCCCCAGCATTTT
TRBV2	-	once	TRBJ2-1	CASNKQAVSSYNEQFF	TGTGCCAGCAACAAACAAGCGGTTAGCTCCTACAATGAGCAGTTCTTC
TRBV4-2	TRBD2	once	TRBJ2-7	CASSQTSGNEQYF	TGTGCCAGCAGCCAGACTAGCGGGAACGAGCAGTACTTC
TRBV7-5	-	-	TRBJ1-3	CVRSLDYGNTIYF	TGTGTCAGAAGCTTAGATTACGGAAACACCATATATTTT
TRBV28	-	-	TRBJ2-3	CASGGGSGTDTQYF	TGTGCCAGCGGAGGGGGATCCGGCACAGATACGCAGTATTTT
TRBV4-3	TRBD2	-	TRBJ2-5	CASSQEGGRALGETQYF	TGCGCCAGCAGCCAAGAAGGCGGGAGGGCCCTTGGAGAGACCCAGTACTTC
TRBV5-6	-	-	TRBJ2-3	CASSLAFSRDDTQYF	TGTGCCAGCAGCTTGGCCTTTAGCAGGGATGATACGCAGTATTTT
TRBV6-1	-	-	TRBJ1-1	CASSEAGVVQNMNTEAFF	TGTGCCAGCAGTGAAGCCGGGGTTGTACAGAACATGAACACTGAAGCTTTCTTT
TRBV7-2	TRBD1	-	TRBJ2-7	CASYPGQGIPSYEQYF	TGTGCCAGTTATCCGGGACAGGGTATTCCCTCCTACGAGCAGTACTTC
TRBV6-6	-	-	TRBJ2-7	CASSHQPGTIYEQYF	TGTGCCAGCAGTCACCAACCCGGGACCATATACGAGCAGTACTTC
TRBV18	-	-	TRBJ2-5	CASSPYQGDQETQYF	TGTGCCAGCTCACCATACCAGGGAGACCAAGAGACCCAGTACTTC
TRBV5-1	-	-	TRBJ1-4	CASSSGEKLFF	TGCGCCAGCAGCTCTGGGGAAAAACTGTTTTTT
TRBV29-1	TRBD2	-	TRBJ2-1	CSVEDERTSNEQFF	TGCAGCGTTGAAGATGAGAGGACTAGCAATGAGCAGTTCTTC
TRBV29-1	-	few	TRBJ1-2	CSGVDGVYGYTF	TGCAGCGGAGTAGACGGAGTCTATGGCTACACCTTC
TRBV23-1	-	-	TRBJ1-2	CASSQAKGGANYGYTF	TGCGCCAGCAGTCAAGCCAAGGGGGGGGCCAACTATGGCTACACCTTC
TRBV5-1	-	-	TRBJ2-3	CASSPVGRGDTDTQYF	TGCGCCAGCAGCCCGGTGGGACGGGGCGACACAGATACGCAGTATTTT